This TCR beta chain was captured by sequencing in a study of blood T cell repertoires in COVID-19 (dated by TCRdb to 2019 to 2021). With respect to the entire study: Samples covering the acute and convalescent phases of COVID-19 were provided by collaborators in the United States, Italy and Spain. Nearly every sample came with metadata listing a de-identified subject ID, COVID-19 status, age in years and sex. The repertoires were made available in a free public database intended to serve as a resource for research on the immune response to SARS-CoV-2. Samples came from the ongoing ImmuneRACE study (first 160 participants) plus 1,254 subjects from 6 global collaborators. The dataset comprised deeply sampled blood TCRbeta repertoires from subjects exposed to, actively infected with, or recovered from COVID-19. Where available, HLA class I and class II types were taken from metadata supplied by the sample provider and were not determined by assay-based typing. The material from the prospective study consisted of cDNA or gDNA derived from T cells, B-cell-depleted T cells, or PBMCs.

The immunoSEQ Assay, a bias-controlled multiplex PCR, was used to amplify TCRbeta CDR3 regions from genomic DNA. In the original analysis: Nucleated cell counts per sample were estimated from amplification of reference gene primers within the assay. Sequence reads were collapsed and filtered to measure the absolute abundance of every unique TCRbeta CDR3 rearrangement. For each sample, productive Simpson clonality was calculated as the square root of Simpson's diversity index over productive rearrangements. TCRdb carries this immuneACCESS record with in-frame sequences only. Its versions omit some clonotypes, under half of them owing to an unresolved V gene in the studies checked, with the rest unexplained. The D gene and trimming were derived from the DNA, and the V and J assignments and clone size from that table. The sample profile shows about 170,000 clones; about 85% of them were found once. The ten most abundant clones make up roughly 15% of the sample.

Points the paper makes about the study in general: The amount of clinical and demographic metadata varied by source and participant and was provided uncurated.

In Seattle, one collaborating source enrolled patients while the infection was active and tracked those patients longitudinally over the course of disease. Whole blood was collected in K2EDTA tubes by collaborating institutions according to the institutions' own protocols. Collaborator samples were shipped for TCRbeta analysis as frozen whole blood, isolated PBMCs, or DNA extracted from either sample type. Sequences LNHDA (CDR1) and SQIVND (CDR2) are obtained from the germline V gene (reference sequence). V gives up 10 bases and J gives up 4 bases, and the segment between their germline ends measures 16 bases. The CDR3 starts with the cysteine, ends with the phenylalanine, and has 13 residues. Only the CDR3 DNA stays, 39 bases, in frame from base 1. In regard to this clone: It lacks a known antigen. No much larger clone is present one base from it, and per-base qualities are unavailable.

This TCR came from a woman between 65 and 79 years old with COVID-19, enrolled during active disease. The sequence joins TRBV19 to TRBJ1-1, and possibly TRBD1, on 5 matching bases. The sample was peripheral blood. The DNA is TGTGCCACGGGCAGGGATCGGCTCACTGAAGCTTTCTTT. Its protein product is CATGRDRLTEAFF.